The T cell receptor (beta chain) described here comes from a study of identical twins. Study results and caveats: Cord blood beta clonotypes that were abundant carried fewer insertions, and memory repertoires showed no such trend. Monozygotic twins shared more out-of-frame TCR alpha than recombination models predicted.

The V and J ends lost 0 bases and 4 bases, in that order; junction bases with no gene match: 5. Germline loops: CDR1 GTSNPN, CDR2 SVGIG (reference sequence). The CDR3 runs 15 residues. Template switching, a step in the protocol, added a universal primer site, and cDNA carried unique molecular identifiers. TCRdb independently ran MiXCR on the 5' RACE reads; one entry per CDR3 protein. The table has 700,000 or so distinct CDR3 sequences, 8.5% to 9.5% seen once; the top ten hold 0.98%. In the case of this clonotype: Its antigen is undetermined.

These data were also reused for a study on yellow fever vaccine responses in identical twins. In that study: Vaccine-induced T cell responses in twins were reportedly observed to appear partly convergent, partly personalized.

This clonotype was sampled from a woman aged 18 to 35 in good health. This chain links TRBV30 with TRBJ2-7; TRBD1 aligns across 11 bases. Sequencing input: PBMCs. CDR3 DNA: TGTGCCTGGAGTGTACTGGGACAGGGGGGATACGAGCAGTACTTC. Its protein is CAWSVLGQGGYEQYF. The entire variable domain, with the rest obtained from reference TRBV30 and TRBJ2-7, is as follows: SQTIHQWPATLVQPVGSPLSLECTVEGTSNPNLYWYRQAAGRGLQLLFYSVGIGQISSEVPQNLSASRPQDRQFILSSKKLLLSDSGFYLCAWSVLGQGGYEQYFGPGTRLTVT.